This TCR beta chain comes out of a study of T-cell memory formation after mild COVID-19 (dated by TCRdb to the early 2020s). At the level of the whole study: Most TCR sequence clusters were specific to one of the two donors. Two young, previously healthy adult volunteers, one female and one male, were included in the cohort. In two donors, T-cell clones that expanded and contracted after mild COVID-19 were followed by sequencing TCRalpha and TCRbeta repertoires longitudinally. The research as a whole found: Some responding clones were found in pre-infection memory, which suggests that pre-existing cross-reactive memory T cells took part in the SARS-CoV-2 response. SARS-CoV-2 specificity was not confirmed for the second-wave clones peaking on day 37. From day 15 to 85, contracting clones showed balanced CD4/CD8 phenotypes, whereas a second wave of clones that expanded from day 15 to 37 leaned towards CD4+. Contracting CD4+ clones were found mainly in CM and EM memory subsets, while CD8+ clones were enriched in EMRA. Only two mild cases were covered in the study, and larger cohorts including severe cases with pre-infection samples were considered necessary.

TCRdb names Illumina NovaSeq 6000 as the instrument used. cDNA libraries for TCRalpha and TCRbeta were prepared by 5'RACE using constant-segment primers, with sample barcodes and unique molecular identifiers added. Trizol reagent was used to extract RNA from every sample. Libraries were amplified in two PCR steps, with a second sample barcode and Illumina TruSeq adapters added in the second step. Sequencing of the libraries was done on an Illumina NovaSeq, producing 2 x 150 bp paired-end reads. The original pipeline was this. Reads were demultiplexed and collapsed into UMI-guided consensus sequences with migec v1.2.7. Using mixcr v2.1.11, the UMI consensuses were aligned to TRA and TRB V and J templates and assembled into clonotypes. Expanded or contracted clonotypes were those called significant by both edgeR and NoisET, with noise models trained on biological replicates. For edgeR calls, a false discovery rate-adjusted p below 0.01 and a log2 fold-change threshold of 1 were applied. PCA with hierarchical clustering of max-normalized trajectories of the 1000 most abundant clonotypes was used as exploratory dynamics analysis. Each responding clone was given a CD4 or CD8 phenotype based on the CD4+ and CD8+ repertoires, which had been sequenced separately. Using fastp at Q25 and MiXCR, TCRdb reprocessed the public reads and kept productive beta chains. All rows with the same CDR3 protein become a single entry with the most common DNA and genes. The V and J calls were determined by TCRdb, not by the authors. The sample table holds approximately 500,000 distinct CDR3 sequences, of which roughly 23% were seen once. The ten largest clonotypes hold under 15% of the sample.

PBMCs were isolated by Ficoll-Paque density gradient centrifugation. The germline V and J ends show losses of 5 bases and 8 bases respectively, and no gene match explains 4 bases of the junction. The germline V gene (reference sequence) yields MNHEY for CDR1 and SMNVEV for CDR2. Spanning cysteine to phenylalanine, the CDR3 consists of 13 amino acids. Only the CDR3 portion is preserved as DNA: 39 bases, with reading frame beginning at the first base. Remarks on this clonotype: Its antigen target is currently unknown. There are no base qualities to consult, and no much larger clone falls within one base.

The sequenced material came from PBMCs or a T cell subset sorted from them (not recorded which). The receptor comes from an adult woman who had mild COVID-19 (a few samples of this study predate the infection). The sample titles of this study are shuffled in the database, so cell type and time point are left out; the donor was told from shared clones. The chain was built from TRBV27 and TRBJ2-1; 9 of the junction bases match TRBD1. CDR3 reads: CASSLQGAYEQFF. At the DNA level, the sequence is TGTGCCAGCAGTCTACAGGGGGCCTATGAGCAGTTCTTC.